A single T cell receptor (beta chain) is shown here with its context. This entry belongs to a study of technical replicates of blood from a few donors. The CDR3 runs to 14 residues. Trimming took 5 bases from V and 9 from J, leaving 17 bases between them. CDR1 and CDR2 from the germline V gene are KGHSH and LQKENI. TCRdb's copy holds only in-frame clones and misses some; the assay was immunoSEQ multiplex PCR. The data show roughly 80,000 clones, 90% to 95% seen once. This chain joins TRBV18 and TRBJ2-1; D gene ambiguous. The source is a human donor in good health. The sequenced sample consisted of T cells isolated from PBMCs. The CDR3 DNA reads TGTGCCAGCTCAGCAATCCTACAACGAGGTGAGCAGTTCTTC. Translated: CASSAILQRGEQFF.